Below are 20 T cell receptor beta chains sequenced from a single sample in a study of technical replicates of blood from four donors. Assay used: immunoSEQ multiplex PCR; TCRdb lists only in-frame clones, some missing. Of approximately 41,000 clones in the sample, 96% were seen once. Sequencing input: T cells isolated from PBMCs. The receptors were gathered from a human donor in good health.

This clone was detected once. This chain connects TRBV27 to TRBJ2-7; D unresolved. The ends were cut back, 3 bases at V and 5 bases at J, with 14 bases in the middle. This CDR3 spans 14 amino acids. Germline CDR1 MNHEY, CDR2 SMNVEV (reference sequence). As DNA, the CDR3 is TGTGCCAGCAGTTTTTCAGGTTTAAGTCACGAGCAGTACTTC. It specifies CASSFSGLSHEQYF.

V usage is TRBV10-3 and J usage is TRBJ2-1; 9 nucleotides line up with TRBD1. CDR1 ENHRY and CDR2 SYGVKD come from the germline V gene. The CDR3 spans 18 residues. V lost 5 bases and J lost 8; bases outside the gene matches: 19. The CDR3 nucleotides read TGTGCCATCAGTAACAGGGGGCGCGGCGGGAGTCATTACTATGAGCAGTTCTTC. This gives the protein CAISNRGRGGSHYYEQFF.

CDR3 nucleotides: TGCGCCAGCAGCCAAGGATCGAGACAGGCGGTAACTGAAGCTTTCTTT. Translating it yields CASSQGSRQAVTEAFF. This chain joins TRBV4-3 and TRBJ1-1, with D perhaps TRBD1 (6 bases). The CDR3 spans 16 residues. The germline V gene encodes CDR1 LGHNA and CDR2 YSLEER. Trimming took 1 base from V and 5 from J, leaving 17 bases between them.

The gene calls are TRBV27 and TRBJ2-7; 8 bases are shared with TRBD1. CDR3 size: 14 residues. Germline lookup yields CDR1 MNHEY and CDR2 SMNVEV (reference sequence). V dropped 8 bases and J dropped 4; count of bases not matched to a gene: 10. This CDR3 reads CASGDRGTSYEQYF. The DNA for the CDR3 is TGTGCCAGCGGAGACAGGGGAACGTCGTACGAGCAGTACTTC.

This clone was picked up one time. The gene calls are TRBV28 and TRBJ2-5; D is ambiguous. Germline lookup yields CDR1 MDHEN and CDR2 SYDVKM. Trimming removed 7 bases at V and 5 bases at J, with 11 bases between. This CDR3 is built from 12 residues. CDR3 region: CASTNREETQYF. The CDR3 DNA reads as TGTGCCAGCACCAATAGAGAGGAGACCCAGTACTTC.

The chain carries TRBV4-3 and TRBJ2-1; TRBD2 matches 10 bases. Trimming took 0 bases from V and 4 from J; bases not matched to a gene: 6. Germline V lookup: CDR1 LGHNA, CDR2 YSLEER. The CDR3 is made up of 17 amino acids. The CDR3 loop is CASSQEGGSGRYNEQFF. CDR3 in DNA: TGCGCCAGCAGCCAAGAAGGGGGTAGCGGGAGGTACAATGAGCAGTTCTTC.

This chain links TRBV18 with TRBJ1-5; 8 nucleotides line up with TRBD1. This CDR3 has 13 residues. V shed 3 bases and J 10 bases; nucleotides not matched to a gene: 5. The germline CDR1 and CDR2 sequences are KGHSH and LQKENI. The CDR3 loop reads CASSPVQGEPQHF. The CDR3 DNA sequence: TGTGCCAGCTCACCGGTACAGGGGGAACCCCAGCATTTT.

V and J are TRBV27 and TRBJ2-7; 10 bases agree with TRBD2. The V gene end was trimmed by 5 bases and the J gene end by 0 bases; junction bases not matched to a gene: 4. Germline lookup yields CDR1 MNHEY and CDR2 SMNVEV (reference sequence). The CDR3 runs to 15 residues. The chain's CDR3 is CASSTTSGFSYEQYF. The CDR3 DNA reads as TGTGCCAGCAGTACGACTAGCGGGTTCTCCTACGAGCAGTACTTC.

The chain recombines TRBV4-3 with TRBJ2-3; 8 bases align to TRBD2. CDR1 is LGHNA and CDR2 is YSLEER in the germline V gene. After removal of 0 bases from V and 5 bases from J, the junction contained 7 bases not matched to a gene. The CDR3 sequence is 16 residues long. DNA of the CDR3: TGCGCCAGCAGCCAAGAGACGGGACTAGGTATAGATACGCAGTATTTT. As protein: CASSQETGLGIDTQYF.

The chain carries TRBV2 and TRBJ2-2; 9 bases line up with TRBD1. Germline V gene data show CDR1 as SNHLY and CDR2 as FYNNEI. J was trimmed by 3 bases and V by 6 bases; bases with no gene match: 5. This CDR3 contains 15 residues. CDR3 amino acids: CASRQDRGYTGELFF. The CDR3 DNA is TGTGCCAGCAGGCAGGACAGGGGTTACACCGGGGAGCTGTTTTTT.

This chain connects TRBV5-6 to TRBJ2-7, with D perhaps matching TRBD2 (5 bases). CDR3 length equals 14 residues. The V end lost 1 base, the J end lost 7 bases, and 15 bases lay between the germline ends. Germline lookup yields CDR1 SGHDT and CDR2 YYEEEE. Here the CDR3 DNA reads TGTGCCAGCAGCTTGATGGGCGGGCCTGGAGAGCAGTACTTC. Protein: CASSLMGGPGEQYF.

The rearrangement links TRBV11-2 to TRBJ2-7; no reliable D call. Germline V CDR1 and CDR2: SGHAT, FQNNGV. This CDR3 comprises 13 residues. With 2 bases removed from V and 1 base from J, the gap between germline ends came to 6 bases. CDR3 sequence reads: CASSLRDSYEQYF. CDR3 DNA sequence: TGTGCCAGCAGCTTAAGAGATTCCTACGAGCAGTACTTC.

Here the CDR3 DNA reads TGTGCCAGCAGCTTAACAGGGGTAGGCGAGCAGTACTTC. This encodes CASSLTGVGEQYF. This chain uses TRBV7-9 with TRBJ2-7; 7 nucleotides line up with TRBD1. The V and J ends lost 2 bases and 6 bases, in that order; junction bases with no gene match: 4. CDR1 SEHNR and CDR2 FQNEAQ come from the germline V gene (reference sequence). The CDR3 has 13 residues.

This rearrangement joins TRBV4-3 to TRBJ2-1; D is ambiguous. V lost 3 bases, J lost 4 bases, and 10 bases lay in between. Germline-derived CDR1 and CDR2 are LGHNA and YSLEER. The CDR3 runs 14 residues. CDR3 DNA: TGCGCCAGCAGCCATGGTCTAGTTTACAATGAGCAGTTCTTC. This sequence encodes CASSHGLVYNEQFF.

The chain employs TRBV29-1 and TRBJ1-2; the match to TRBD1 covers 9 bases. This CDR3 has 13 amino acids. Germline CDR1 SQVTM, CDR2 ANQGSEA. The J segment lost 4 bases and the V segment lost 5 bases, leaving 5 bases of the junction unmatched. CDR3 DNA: TGCAGCGTTACAGGGGGCGCGGGCTATGGCTACACCTTC. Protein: CSVTGGAGYGYTF.

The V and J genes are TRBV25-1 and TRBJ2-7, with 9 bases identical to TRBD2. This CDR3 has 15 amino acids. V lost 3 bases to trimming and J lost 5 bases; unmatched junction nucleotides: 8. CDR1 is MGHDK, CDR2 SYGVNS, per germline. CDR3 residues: CASSEAGTSSDEQYF. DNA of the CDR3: TGTGCCAGCAGTGAGGCGGGGACTAGCAGCGACGAGCAGTACTTC.

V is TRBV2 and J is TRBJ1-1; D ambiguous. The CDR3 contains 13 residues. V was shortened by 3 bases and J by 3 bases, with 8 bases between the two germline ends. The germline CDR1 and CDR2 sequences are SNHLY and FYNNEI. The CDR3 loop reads CASSEKEYTEAFF. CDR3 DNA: TGTGCCAGCAGTGAGAAGGAGTACACTGAAGCTTTCTTT.

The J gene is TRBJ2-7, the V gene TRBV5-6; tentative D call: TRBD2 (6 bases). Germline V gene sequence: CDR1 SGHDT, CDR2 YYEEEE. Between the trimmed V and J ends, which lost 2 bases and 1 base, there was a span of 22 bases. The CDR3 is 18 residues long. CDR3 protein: CASSFSPLSSARSYEQYF. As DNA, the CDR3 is TGTGCCAGCAGCTTCAGTCCCCTTTCTAGCGCAAGATCCTACGAGCAGTACTTC.

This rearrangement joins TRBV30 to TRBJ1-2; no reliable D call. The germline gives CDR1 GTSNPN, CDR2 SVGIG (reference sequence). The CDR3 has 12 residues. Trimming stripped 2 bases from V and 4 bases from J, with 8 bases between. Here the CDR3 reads CAWSPLSYGYTF. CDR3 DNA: TGTGCCTGGAGTCCCCTCAGCTATGGCTACACCTTC.

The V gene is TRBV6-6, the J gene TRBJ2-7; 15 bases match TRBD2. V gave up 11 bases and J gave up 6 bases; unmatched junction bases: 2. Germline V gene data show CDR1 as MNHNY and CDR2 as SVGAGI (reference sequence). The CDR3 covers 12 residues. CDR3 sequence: CAGGLAGGEQYF. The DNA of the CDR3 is TGTGCCGGGGGACTAGCGGGAGGCGAGCAGTACTTC.